This TCR beta chain stems from a study of CD8 T cells in Susac syndrome. CDR1 and CDR2 (germline): SGHRS, YFSETQ. V lost 0 bases, J lost 1 base, and 10 bases lay in between. CDR3 length: 15 amino acids. Random hexamers were used to reverse transcribe 0.5 to 1 ug of RNA. TCRdb redid the calling of the immunoSEQ multiplex PCR reads with MiXCR, one entry per CDR3 protein. The data contain some 200,000 distinct CDR3 sequences, more than 90% of them singletons. This TCR was sampled from a human donor with Susac syndrome. Sample: CD4+ T cells from PBMCs. The rearrangement uses TRBV5-1 and TRBJ2-5, with unresolved D. The CDR3 DNA sequence: TGCGCCAGCAGCTTGGTTGGGCAGGCCCAAGAGACCCAGTACTTC. Amino acid sequence: CASSLVGQAQETQYF.